The 32 T cell receptor beta chains given below trace back to one sample, sequenced in a study of regulatory T cells in long-lasting Graves disease. Building of the TCR beta libraries involved iRepertoire HTBI primers and Arm-PCR of CDR3 regions. TCRdb reprocessed the multiplex PCR reads via MiXCR and lists one record per CDR3 protein. The table records 250,000 to 300,000 distinct CDR3 sequences, 18% of them present only once. Time point specified: newly diagnosed GD, antithyroid drugs for less than 3 months. Making the TCR library involved RNA that had been extracted from PBMCs. These same data were also listed under a study on T cells in Graves' hyperthyroidism and ophthalmopathy.

This sample comprised peripheral blood mononuclear cells (PBMCs), obtained at new diagnosis, from a patient treated with antithyroid drugs. The origin of the receptors is a woman aged 25 to 45 with Graves disease.

In regard to this clonotype: Given a much more abundant clone one base away, this may be a read error. The rearrangement uses TRBV6-5 and TRBJ2-1; possible D gene TRBD2, 5 bases. This CDR3 comprises 18 residues. Germline V gene data show CDR1 as MNHEY and CDR2 as SVGAGI. The CDR3 sequence is CANSYSAFTGKFHNEQFF. The CDR3 DNA sequence: TGTGCCAACAGTTACTCGGCCTTTACGGGGAAGTTTCACAATGAGCAGTTCTTC.

This clonotype was seen at least ten times. In DNA form, the CDR3 reads TGTGCCAGCAGCACCTCTCGAATCAGAGCAAACTATGGCTACACCTTC. Translation: CASSTSRIRANYGYTF. This rearrangement joins TRBV13 to TRBJ1-2; D is undetermined. The germline V and J ends were trimmed by 5 bases and 2 bases, with 18 bases remaining between them. The length of the CDR3 is 16 residues. The germline gives CDR1 PRHDT, CDR2 FYEKMQ (reference sequence).

The rearrangement uses TRBV12-3 or TRBV12-4 and TRBJ1-2; D gene ambiguous. Trimming removed 1 base at V and 5 bases at J, with 5 bases between. CDR3 length equals 12 residues. The CDR3 nucleotides are TGTGCCAGCAGTTTAGGGCAGTATGGCTACACCTTC. This translates into CASSLGQYGYTF.

V is TRBV7-8 and J is TRBJ1-2, with D tentatively TRBD1 (6 bases). This CDR3 has 14 amino acids. Trimming stripped 1 base from V and 6 bases from J, with 12 bases between. CDR1 and CDR2 (germline): SGHVS, FQNEAQ. The CDR3 DNA is TGTGCCAGCAGCTTAGAACAGGGTGACCATGGCTACACCTTC. The encoded protein is CASSLEQGDHGYTF.

Notes on this clonotype: This could be a read error, since a much larger clone is one nucleotide away. V is TRBV5-5 and J is TRBJ1-6; tentative D call: TRBD1 (6 bases). Trimming left V 5 bases short and J 2 bases short, with 11 bases between. Germline values: CDR1 SGHKS, CDR2 YYEKEE (reference sequence). The CDR3 is 15 amino acids. The CDR3 loop reads CASSGQSAYNSPLHF. CDR3 nucleotide sequence: TGTGCCAGCAGTGGACAGAGCGCCTATAATTCACCCCTCCACTTT.

This clonotype was observed at least ten times. The CDR3 is CASSQLGPGELFF. The CDR3 nucleotides read TGTGCCAGCAGCCAACTAGGGCCCGGGGAGCTGTTTTTT. The gene calls are TRBV12-3 or TRBV12-4 and TRBJ2-2; a possible D gene is TRBD2 (5 bases). CDR3 size: 13 residues. Trimming took off 6 bases at V and 6 bases at J, with 11 bases between the two ends.

This clonotype appeared many times. This chain joins TRBV2 and TRBJ1-4; 10 nucleotides agree with TRBD1. V lost 5 bases, J lost 7 bases, and 1 base stayed unmatched. This CDR3 has 13 amino acids. The V gene's germline CDR1 is SNHLY and CDR2 FYNNEI. CDR3 nucleotide sequence: TGTGCCAGCAGTTGGGACAGGGGTGAAAAACTGTTTTTT. It yields the protein CASSWDRGEKLFF.

A few counts support this clonotype. This may come from a read error, since a much larger clone is one base off. V gene TRBV28 combines with J gene TRBJ1-1; D is perhaps TRBD1 (6 bases). Germline CDR1 MDHEN, CDR2 SYDVKM. Trimming stripped 6 bases from V and 2 bases from J, with 10 bases between. This CDR3 contains 13 residues. The CDR3 DNA reads as TGTGCCAGCAGCACAGGGAGTAACACTGAAGCTTTCTTT. Translation gives CASSTGSNTEAFF.

In this sample, this clonotype turned up many times. The chain combines TRBV6-1 with TRBJ1-1; 9 bases are a match to TRBD1. CDR3 length equals 14 residues. CDR1 is MNHNS and CDR2 is SASEGT in the germline V gene. The V gene end was trimmed by 6 bases and the J gene end by 6 bases; junction bases not matched to a gene: 8. In DNA form, the CDR3 reads TGTGCCAGCAGCCTGGACAGGGGATCTCCTGAAGCTTTCTTT. It encodes CASSLDRGSPEAFF.

This clonotype occurred many times. This sequence joins TRBV4-1 and TRBJ1-5, with no clear D. V was pared by 4 bases and J by 2 bases, with 18 bases between. Per germline, CDR1 MGHRA and CDR2 YSYEKL. This CDR3 is built from 17 residues. This chain's CDR3 is CASSLDALRYGNQPQHF. CDR3 nucleotides: TGCGCCAGCAGCCTCGACGCTCTCAGATACGGCAATCAGCCCCAGCATTTT.

This clonotype was seen many times. J is TRBJ1-5 and V is TRBV20-1; 9 bases align to TRBD1. Trimming at V came to 3 bases and at J to 6 bases, leaving 3 bases not matched to a gene. This CDR3 is 13 amino acids long. Per germline, CDR1 DFQATT and CDR2 SNEGSKA (reference sequence). DNA of the CDR3: TGCAGTGCTAGGACAGGGGGGAGTCAGCCCCAGCATTTT. It yields the protein CSARTGGSQPQHF.

This clonotype came up many times. The chain recombines TRBV27 with TRBJ1-1; D gene ambiguous. The V gene lost 5 bases and the J gene lost 3 bases, with 10 bases spanning the gap. CDR1 is MNHEY, CDR2 SMNVEV, per germline (reference sequence). The CDR3 sequence is 13 residues long. CDR3 region: CASSIATYTEAFF. The CDR3 DNA sequence: TGTGCCAGCAGTATTGCAACATACACTGAAGCTTTCTTT.

The chain couples TRBV2 to TRBJ2-2, with D hard to call. Germline V lookup: CDR1 SNHLY, CDR2 FYNNEI. V was cut by 8 bases and J by 5 bases, with 12 bases left in between. This CDR3 has 13 amino acids. The CDR3 spells CASHGDATGELFF. The CDR3 DNA reads TGTGCCAGCCACGGCGATGCAACCGGGGAGCTGTTTTTT.

J is TRBJ2-2 and V is TRBV6-1, with D perhaps TRBD1 or TRBD2 (6 bases each). The CDR3 length is 20 residues. CDR1 MNHNS and CDR2 SASEGT come from the germline V gene. Trimming pared 3 bases from V and 0 bases from J, leaving 23 bases between. In DNA, the CDR3 is TGTGCCAGCAGTGATTTAATAATCGGGGGCTCCATATCGAACACCGGGGAGCTGTTTTTT. Translated, it gives CASSDLIIGGSISNTGELFF.

This clonotype has only a few counts. The chain links TRBV16 to TRBJ1-1, with 9 positions matching TRBD1. V lost 4 bases to trimming and J lost 4 bases; unmatched junction nucleotides: 7. This CDR3 is 15 amino acids long. Germline values: CDR1 KGHSY, CDR2 FQNENV. In nucleotides, the CDR3 is TGTGCCAGCAGCCGCCGGACAGGGGAGGTCACTGAAGCTTTCTTT. Translating it yields CASSRRTGEVTEAFF. The full variable domain, completed using reference TRBV16 and TRBJ1-1, is GEEVAQTPKHLVRGEGQKAKLYCAPIKGHSYVFWYQQVLKNEFKFLISFQNENVFDETGMPKERFSAKCLPNSPCSLEIQATKLEDSAVYFCASSRRTGEVTEAFFGQGTRLTVV.

In the case of this clonotype: One end of the junction does not line up with germline, which may come from a read error. The chain has TRBV6-2 or TRBV6-3 and TRBJ1-3; D unclear. The CDR3 consists of 14 residues. Germline-derived CDR1 and CDR2 are MNHEY and SVGEGT. This chain's CDR3 is CASSSESSGNTMYF. The CDR3 nucleotides read TGTGCCAGCAGTTCCGAATCCTCTGGAAACACCATGTATTTT.

The sample holds many counts of this clonotype. The chain combines TRBV6-1 with TRBJ2-1; either TRBD1 or TRBD2 may supply D (6 bases each). V was cut by 6 bases and J by 5 bases, with 17 bases left in between. The CDR3 has 15 amino acids. From germline, CDR1 is MNHNS and CDR2 SASEGT. As DNA, the CDR3 is TGTGCCAGCAGCCATCAGATCGGGGGCCACAATGAGCAGTTCTTC. Amino acids: CASSHQIGGHNEQFF.

This clonotype was recorded at least ten times. The V and J genes are TRBV20-1 and TRBJ2-7; 10 nucleotides agree with TRBD2. The CDR3 consists of 12 residues. V lost 4 bases and J lost 10; bases outside the gene matches: 7. Germline V lookup: CDR1 DFQATT, CDR2 SNEGSKA (reference sequence). CDR3 sequence reads: CSATAGLAYQYF. The CDR3 region has the DNA TGCAGTGCTACCGCGGGACTAGCGTACCAGTACTTC.

J is TRBJ2-3 and V is TRBV11-2, with 14 bases aligning to TRBD2. Germline values: CDR1 SGHAT, CDR2 FQNNGV. The CDR3 is 18 amino acids. The V and J ends lost 3 bases and 2 bases, in that order; junction bases with no gene match: 7. CDR3 protein: CASSFGRLAGGVTDTQYF. The DNA for the CDR3 is TGTGCCAGCAGCTTCGGAAGACTAGCGGGGGGGGTCACAGATACGCAGTATTTT. The full variable domain, completed using reference TRBV11-2 and TRBJ2-3, is EAGVAQSPRYKIIEKRQSVAFWCNPISGHATLYWYQQILGQGPKLLIQFQNNGVVDDSQLPKDRFSAERLKGVDSTLKIQPAKLEDSAVYLCASSFGRLAGGVTDTQYFGPGTRLTVL.

This clonotype occurred many times. This sequence joins TRBV9 and TRBJ2-7, with TRBD1 matching 8 bases. The CDR3 spans 13 residues. The V gene's germline CDR1 is SGDLS and CDR2 YYNGEE. With 3 bases clipped from V and 6 bases from J, the junction kept 5 bases outside the gene matches. CDR3 in amino acids: CASSDYTGGEQYF. The CDR3 DNA reads as TGTGCCAGCAGCGACTACACAGGGGGCGAGCAGTACTTC.

The chain has TRBV7-2 and TRBJ2-1, with 11 bases fitting TRBD2. The V segment lost 6 bases and the J segment 4 bases; nucleotides outside the gene matches: 5. The CDR3 runs to 15 residues. Germline CDR1 SGHTA, CDR2 FQGNSA. DNA of the CDR3: TGTGCCAGCAGAGCTAGCGGGGGGTTTTACAATGAGCAGTTCTTC. Its protein is CASRASGGFYNEQFF.

The V gene is TRBV3-1, the J gene TRBJ1-1; D remains ambiguous. V was cut by 1 base and J by 4 bases, with 13 bases left in between. The CDR3 contains 15 residues. The germline CDR1 and CDR2 sequences are LGHDT and YNNKEL (reference sequence). CDR3 region: CASSQGQAAPTEAFF. The DNA of the CDR3 is TGTGCCAGCAGCCAAGGTCAAGCGGCACCCACTGAAGCTTTCTTT.

This rearrangement joins TRBV11-2 to TRBJ2-5; TRBD2 matches 15 bases. J was trimmed by 4 bases and V by 5 bases; bases with no gene match: 8. The CDR3 has 17 amino acids. Germline V gene lookup returns CDR1 SGHAT and CDR2 FQNNGV. The CDR3 region is CASSAGTSGRRTETQYF. The CDR3 DNA sequence: TGTGCCAGCAGCGCCGGGACTAGCGGGAGGAGGACAGAGACCCAGTACTTC.

This clonotype has ten or more counts. This chain uses TRBV27 with TRBJ1-1; no clear D. Germline lookup yields CDR1 MNHEY and CDR2 SMNVEV (reference sequence). V lost 8 bases to trimming and J lost 1 base, with 8 bases between them. The CDR3 contains 12 residues. CDR3 DNA sequence: TGTGCCAGCTGGCGGCAGAACACTGAAGCTTTCTTT. It is translated as CASWRQNTEAFF.

This chain links TRBV6-1 with TRBJ1-2, with D tentatively TRBD1 (6 bases). Germline V CDR1 and CDR2: MNHNS, SASEGT. The CDR3 contains 15 residues. V was trimmed by 2 bases and J by 7 bases, leaving 17 bases between them. The DNA for the CDR3 is TGTGCCAGCAGTGAACCGGGACATGATTTTCCTGGCTACACCTTC. Its protein is CASSEPGHDFPGYTF.

The table lists this clonotype with many counts. The chain has TRBV7-2 and TRBJ1-1, with D unclear. The CDR3 loop spans 14 amino acids. Per the germline V gene, CDR1 is SGHTA and CDR2 is FQGNSA. Trimming took 1 base from V and 4 from J, leaving 10 bases between them. The chain's CDR3 is CASSLVEGGTEAFF. The DNA for the CDR3 is TGTGCCAGCAGCTTAGTGGAGGGAGGCACTGAAGCTTTCTTT.

This clonotype was seen a single time. This could be a read error, since a much larger clone is one nucleotide away. The V call is TRBV6-2 or TRBV6-3, the J call TRBJ1-2; D is undetermined. The V end lost 6 bases, the J end lost 1 base, and 9 bases lay between the germline ends. Germline-derived CDR1 and CDR2 are MNHEY and SVGEGT. The CDR3 extends over 13 amino acids. This CDR3 reads CASSHRDNYGYTF. The CDR3 bases are TGTGCCAGCAGCCATCGTGATAACTATGGCTACACCTTC.

The J gene is TRBJ1-4, the V gene TRBV10-3; perhaps TRBD1 as D (6 bases). The CDR3 runs to 15 residues. V was pared by 0 bases and J by 8 bases, with 13 bases between. Germline V gene lookup returns CDR1 ENHRY and CDR2 SYGVKD. The CDR3 nucleotides are TGTGCCATCAGTGAGTCGAAGGGGGGAAACGAAAAACTGTTTTTT. Its protein is CAISESKGGNEKLFF.

This clonotype was seen many times. The chain is built from TRBV12-3 or TRBV12-4 and TRBJ2-7; the D gene is possibly TRBD2 (6 bases). Trimming shortened V by 5 bases and J by 7 bases, and 15 bases separated the two germline ends. The CDR3 is 13 amino acids. The CDR3 DNA reads TGTGCCAGCAGTCACGGAGGGCGGGGAGAGCAGTACTTC. Translating gives CASSHGGRGEQYF.

Ten or more counts support this clonotype. The V gene is TRBV2, the J gene TRBJ2-1; D is uncertain. The CDR3 consists of 15 residues. V lost 8 bases and J 4 bases, leaving 18 bases between the germline ends. Germline lookup yields CDR1 SNHLY and CDR2 FYNNEI. CDR3 in amino acids: CASQKATTSYNEQFF. As DNA, the CDR3 is TGTGCCAGCCAAAAGGCCACGACCTCATACAATGAGCAGTTCTTC. Complete variable domain (other parts from reference TRBV2 and TRBJ2-1): EPEVTQTPSHQVTQMGQEVILRCVPISNHLYFYWYRQILGQKVEFLVSFYNNEISEKSEIFDDQFSVERPDGSNFTLKIRSTKLEDSAMYFCASQKATTSYNEQFFGPGTRLTVL.

This clonotype was seen ten or more times. The CDR3 nucleotides are TGTGCCACCAGCAGGGATCCGGGACGGACGATTGAAGCTTTCTTT. Protein: CATSRDPGRTIEAFF. This chain uses TRBV15 with TRBJ1-1; tentative D call: TRBD1 (5 bases). The CDR3 is 15 amino acids. Germline V gives CDR1 LNHNV, CDR2 YYDKDF (reference sequence). Trimming took 3 bases from V and 7 from J, leaving 18 bases between them. The full variable domain, with the rest looked up from reference TRBV15 and TRBJ1-1, is DAMVIQNPRYQVTQFGKPVTLSCSQTLNHNVMYWYQQKSSQAPKLLFHYYDKDFNNEADTPDNFQSRRPNTSFCFLDIRSPGLGDTAMYLCATSRDPGRTIEAFFGQGTRLTVV.

At least ten counts were recorded for this clonotype. This may be a read error: a much more frequent sequence differs by one nucleotide. The rearrangement links TRBV29-1 to TRBJ1-1, with D uncertain. The CDR3 is 13 residues long. Germline lookup yields CDR1 SQVTM and CDR2 ANQGSEA. Trimming shortened V by 2 bases and J by 0 bases, and 7 bases separated the two germline ends. In DNA, the CDR3 is TGCAGCGTTGAAAGACATATGAACACTGAAGCTTTCTTT. Protein sequence: CSVERHMNTEAFF.